These 23 T cell receptor beta chains came from one sample sequenced in a study of blood T cell repertoires in COVID-19. Assay used: immunoSEQ multiplex PCR; TCRdb lists only in-frame clones, some missing. The sample carries 40,000 to 65,000 clones, about 82% recorded once. Sequences were obtained from peripheral blood. The receptors were sampled from a man in his 70s with active COVID-19.

This chain connects TRBV5-1 to TRBJ2-3; D is possibly TRBD1 (6 bases). Trimming took off 3 bases at V and 5 bases at J, with 7 bases between the two ends. The CDR3 extends over 12 amino acids. Germline lookup yields CDR1 SGHRS and CDR2 YFSETQ. CDR3 residues: CASSSTGDTQYF. The CDR3 DNA reads TGCGCCAGCAGCTCGACAGGAGATACGCAGTATTTT.

The chain has TRBV10-3 and TRBJ1-4, with TRBD1 identical over 8 bases. The CDR3 runs to 15 residues. J lost 7 bases, V lost 0 bases, and 4 bases had no gene match. Per germline, CDR1 ENHRY and CDR2 SYGVKD. CDR3 region: CAISESGDRGEKLFF. DNA for the CDR3: TGTGCCATCAGTGAGTCGGGCGACAGGGGTGAAAAACTGTTTTTT.

The CDR3 sequence: CASSFRAGRNTIYF. CDR3 DNA: TGTGCCAGCAGCTTTCGGGCAGGGCGAAACACCATATATTTT. The chain uses TRBV11-2 and TRBJ1-3; D might be TRBD1 (5 bases). V lost 3 bases to trimming and J lost 5 bases, with 11 bases between them. CDR1 is SGHAT and CDR2 is FQNNGV in the germline V gene. The CDR3 has 14 residues.

The V call is TRBV9, the J call TRBJ2-1; TRBD2 matches 9 bases. The V and J ends lost 3 bases and 1 base, in that order; junction bases with no gene match: 5. CDR3 length: 16 residues. The germline gives CDR1 SGDLS, CDR2 YYNGEE. The CDR3 reads CASSALAGLSYNEQFF. The CDR3 bases are TGTGCCAGCAGCGCTCTAGCGGGGCTATCCTACAATGAGCAGTTCTTC.

This chain links TRBV10-3 with TRBJ2-5; D remains ambiguous. Germline values: CDR1 ENHRY, CDR2 SYGVKD. Trimming left V 4 bases short and J 5 bases short, with 5 bases between. The CDR3 runs 11 residues. The CDR3 sequence is CAISVGETQYF. In DNA, the CDR3 is TGTGCCATCAGTGTTGGCGAGACCCAGTACTTC.

V usage is TRBV18 and J usage is TRBJ2-4, with 13 nucleotides matching TRBD2. In germline, CDR1 is KGHSH, CDR2 LQKENI. The CDR3 is 19 residues long. J gave up 0 bases and V 3 bases, and 8 bases lay outside the gene matches. CDR3 coding DNA: TGTGCCAGCTCACCCCCCGGGACTAGCGGGGCTTTAGCCAAAAACATTCAGTACTTC. Translation: CASSPPGTSGALAKNIQYF.

J is TRBJ2-4 and V is TRBV3-1 (or the pseudogene TRBV3-2); TRBD2 matches 7 bases. The CDR3 runs to 14 residues. Germline assignment: CDR1 LGHDT and CDR2 YNNKEL (reference sequence). Losses at the gene ends were 1 base for V and 10 bases for J; bases not matched to a gene: 7. CDR3: CASSQGAGAGIQYF. As DNA, the CDR3 is TGTGCCAGCAGCCAAGGGGCGGGAGCCGGGATTCAGTACTTC.

This chain uses TRBV5-1 with TRBJ1-1, with 8 bases identical to TRBD1. After removal of 8 bases from V and 4 bases from J, the junction contained 10 bases not matched to a gene. There are 14 residues in the CDR3. CDR1 is SGHRS and CDR2 is YFSETQ in the germline V gene. CDR3 in DNA: TGCGCCAGTTTTGACAGGGGAGGTAGCACTGAAGCTTTCTTT. It translates to CASFDRGGSTEAFF.

This clone was observed many times. The rearrangement joins TRBV5-6 to TRBJ2-3; 9 bases agree with TRBD1. Germline CDR1 reads SGHDT; CDR2 reads YYEEEE. This CDR3 spans 15 amino acids. The V gene end was trimmed by 4 bases and the J gene end by 3 bases; junction bases not matched to a gene: 6. The CDR3 nucleotides read TGTGCCAGCAGCACCGGGACAGGGCGTACAGATACGCAGTATTTT. This codes for CASSTGTGRTDTQYF.

The V and J genes are TRBV10-3 and TRBJ2-5, with 8 positions matching TRBD1. Losses at the gene ends were 4 bases for V and 5 bases for J; bases not matched to a gene: 3. This CDR3 has 13 residues. Germline values: CDR1 ENHRY, CDR2 SYGVKD. The CDR3 DNA is TGTGCCATCAGTGGGGGGACAGGCGAGACCCAGTACTTC. This codes for CAISGGTGETQYF.

In its sample, this clone was seen once. The chain uses TRBV9 and TRBJ1-2, with TRBD1 matching 9 bases. With V trimmed by 7 bases and J by 8 bases, 12 bases remained unmatched. Germline CDR1 is SGDLS and CDR2 is YYNGEE. This CDR3 has 14 residues. DNA of the CDR3: TGTGCCAGCCAAGACCACACAGGGGGCGGGGGCTACACCTTC. It encodes CASQDHTGGGGYTF.

The genes are TRBV5-4 and TRBJ1-4; 12 nucleotides agree with TRBD1. CDR1 and CDR2 (germline): SGHNT, YYREEE (reference sequence). The CDR3 has 17 residues. Trimming cost V 2 bases and J 2 bases; bases outside gene matches: 4. This CDR3 reads CASSLGTGGWTNEKLFF. The CDR3 bases are TGTGCCAGCAGCTTAGGGACAGGGGGCTGGACTAATGAAAAACTGTTTTTT.

This clone was found once. This rearrangement joins TRBV9 to TRBJ2-3, with TRBD2 matching over 8 bases. CDR1 and CDR2 from the germline V gene are SGDLS and YYNGEE. The CDR3 runs to 15 residues. The V gene end was trimmed by 1 base and the J gene end by 1 base; junction bases not matched to a gene: 2. The CDR3 is CASSVMTSGTDTQYF. The CDR3 nucleotides are TGTGCCAGCAGCGTAATGACTAGCGGCACAGATACGCAGTATTTT.

The CDR3 loop reads CASSPGGSATQYF. The CDR3 nucleotides are TGCGCCAGCAGCCCGGGAGGGTCAGCAACGCAGTATTTT. The chain employs TRBV5-1 and TRBJ2-3; 8 nucleotides match TRBD2. The trim removed 4 bases at V and 9 bases at J, leaving 7 bases unmatched. From germline, CDR1 is SGHRS and CDR2 YFSETQ. CDR3 size: 13 residues.

The chain combines TRBV6-5 with TRBJ2-3; possible D gene TRBD2, 7 bases. Between the trimmed V and J ends, which lost 9 bases and 0 bases, there was a span of 13 bases. Germline loops: CDR1 MNHEY, CDR2 SVGAGI. CDR3 length: 14 amino acids. The chain's CDR3 is CASVRGLSTDTQYF. CDR3 bases: TGTGCCAGTGTGCGGGGGCTAAGCACAGATACGCAGTATTTT.

J is TRBJ2-6 and V is TRBV10-3; D unresolved. V lost 4 bases and J 4 bases, leaving 8 bases between the germline ends. Germline CDR1 is ENHRY and CDR2 is SYGVKD. CDR3 size: 14 residues. For the CDR3, the DNA is TGTGCCATCAGTGGTCCCTCCGGGGCCAACGTCCTGACTTTC. Its protein product is CAISGPSGANVLTF.

The V and J genes are TRBV9 and TRBJ2-7; a weak D match, TRBD2 (6 bases). Between the trimmed V and J ends, which lost 2 bases and 4 bases, there was a span of 13 bases. The CDR3 runs 14 residues. Looked up from germline, CDR1 is SGDLS and CDR2 is YYNGEE. This chain's CDR3 is CASSVGGGWYEQYF. The CDR3 coding sequence is TGTGCCAGCAGCGTGGGTGGGGGGTGGTACGAGCAGTACTTC.

The chain has TRBV5-6 and TRBJ2-7; possible D gene TRBD1, 5 bases. The germline CDR1 and CDR2 sequences are SGHDT and YYEEEE. The CDR3 runs to 14 residues. The V and J ends lost 0 bases and 1 base respectively, with 8 bases between them. The CDR3 region has the DNA TGTGCCAGCAGCTTGGTAGGGGATTCCTACGAGCAGTACTTC. Its protein is CASSLVGDSYEQYF. Looking up the rest from reference TRBV5-6 and TRBJ2-7 gives the full variable domain: DAGVTQSPTHLIKTRGQQVTLRCSPKSGHDTVSWYQQALGQGPQFIFQYYEEEERQRGNFPDRFSGHQFPNYSSELNVNALLLGDSALYLCASSLVGDSYEQYFGPGTRLTVT.

V and J are TRBV19 and TRBJ1-5; 8 positions match TRBD1. With 9 bases clipped from V and 2 bases from J, the junction kept 9 bases outside the gene matches. The V gene's germline CDR1 is LNHDA and CDR2 SQIVND (reference sequence). The CDR3 extends over 15 amino acids. The CDR3 DNA reads as TGTGCCAGCCAATCCCAGGGGGCAGGCAATCAGCCCCAGCATTTT. This codes for CASQSQGAGNQPQHF.

V gene TRBV3-1 (or the pseudogene TRBV3-2) combines with J gene TRBJ2-7, with D possibly being TRBD1 (6 bases). CDR1 is LGHDT and CDR2 is YNNKEL in the germline V gene (reference sequence). V was trimmed by 4 bases and J by 4 bases, leaving 8 bases between them. The CDR3 runs 12 residues. CDR3 DNA: TGTGCCAGCAGCCTAGGGGGTTACGAGCAGTACTTC. It is translated as CASSLGGYEQYF.

The rearrangement links TRBV2 to TRBJ1-5; D not certain. The CDR3 totals 13 residues. V was shortened by 7 bases and J by 7 bases, with 14 bases between the two germline ends. Germline CDR1 SNHLY, CDR2 FYNNEI. The CDR3 DNA reads as TGTGCCAGCACTATTGGTCTGAACCAGCCCCAGCATTTT. Protein sequence: CASTIGLNQPQHF.

The CDR3 loop reads CASSLMNTEAFF. The CDR3 DNA is TGTGCCAGCAGCCTAATGAACACTGAAGCTTTCTTT. The chain couples TRBV2 to TRBJ1-1; D not resolved. This CDR3 has 12 amino acids. From germline, CDR1 is SNHLY and CDR2 FYNNEI. The V gene lost 6 bases and the J gene lost 0 bases, with 5 bases spanning the gap.

V is TRBV2 and J is TRBJ1-5; TRBD1 matches at 7 bases. V was pared by 4 bases and J by 3 bases, with 6 bases of the junction left unmatched. Looked up from germline, CDR1 is SNHLY and CDR2 is FYNNEI. The CDR3 contains 15 residues. CDR3 amino acids: CASSGDRAVNQPQHF. DNA of the CDR3: TGTGCCAGCAGTGGAGACAGGGCCGTCAATCAGCCCCAGCATTTT.